The 15 T cell receptor beta chains in this list originate from one sample, sequenced in a study of shared clonotypes between healthy human individuals. Here immunoSEQ multiplex PCR was the method, and the copy in TCRdb shows in-frame clones only, minus some. The sample comprises about 2 million clones, about 95% of which are singletons, and 0.9% to 1.5% rests with the top ten. Terminally differentiated effector memory CD45RA+ cells were excluded from the naive CD8 cells, which were CD45RO-negative and positively selected for CCR7. Sample: naive CD8+ T cells sorted from blood. All receptors come from a man younger than 35 in good health.

V usage is TRBV6-5 and J usage is TRBJ2-1; no firm D call. Germline loops: CDR1 MNHEY, CDR2 SVGAGI. This CDR3 is 16 amino acids long. Deletions cut 0 bases from V and 7 bases from J, with 16 bases between. The CDR3 loop reads CASSYSLGPIGNEQFF. Here the CDR3 DNA reads TGTGCCAGCAGTTACTCACTGGGCCCAATTGGGAATGAGCAGTTCTTC.

This clone was seen just once. Other DNA sequences in the sample encode the same CDR3. The chain joins TRBV27 to TRBJ2-2; 10 positions agree with TRBD1. J gave up 4 bases and V 4 bases, and 0 bases lay outside the gene matches. Germline V gene data show CDR1 as MNHEY and CDR2 as SMNVEV (reference sequence). This CDR3 comprises 14 residues. CDR3 in DNA: TGTGCCAGCAGTTGGACAGGGGGCACCGGGGAGCTGTTTTTT. Protein sequence: CASSWTGGTGELFF.

The rearrangement joins TRBV5-5 to TRBJ2-7; D is perhaps TRBD2 (6 bases). The CDR3 consists of 14 residues. Deletions cut 2 bases from V and 2 bases from J, with 11 bases between. Germline lookup yields CDR1 SGHKS and CDR2 YYEKEE (reference sequence). CDR3 residues: CASSFGGATYEQYF. Written as DNA, the CDR3 is TGTGCCAGCAGCTTTGGCGGGGCGACCTACGAGCAGTACTTC.

Of note for this clone: Additional DNA sequences in this sample encode the identical CDR3. The chain employs TRBV7-9 and TRBJ1-3; D is ambiguous. Germline V gives CDR1 SEHNR, CDR2 FQNEAQ (reference sequence). This CDR3 is built from 14 residues. Trimming removed 5 bases at V and 4 bases at J, with 12 bases between. The CDR3 DNA sequence: TGTGCCAGCAGCCCCCCGGGGTTCGGAAACACCATATATTTT. It is translated as CASSPPGFGNTIYF. The complete variable domain, with remaining parts taken from reference TRBV7-9 and TRBJ1-3, reads DTGVSQNPRHKITKRGQNVTFRCDPISEHNRLYWYRQTLGQGPEFLTYFQNEAQLEKSRLLSDRFSAERPKGSFSTLEIQRTEQGDSAMYLCASSPPGFGNTIYFGEGSWLTVV.

V gene TRBV30 combines with J gene TRBJ1-2; D is undetermined. Trimming left V 1 base short and J 8 bases short, with 11 bases between. The CDR3 is made up of 12 amino acids. Germline-derived CDR1 and CDR2 are GTSNPN and SVGIG (reference sequence). The CDR3 DNA reads as TGTGCCTGGAGTGGGGCCCCCTGGGGCTACACCTTC. It translates to CAWSGAPWGYTF.

The V gene is TRBV9, the J gene TRBJ1-2; TRBD1 might be the D (5 bases). V gave up 5 bases and J gave up 5 bases, with 16 bases separating them. Germline V lookup: CDR1 SGDLS, CDR2 YYNGEE. The CDR3 contains 14 residues. CDR3 loop: CASSGGGVWYGYTF. CDR3 bases: TGTGCCAGCAGTGGCGGGGGGGTTTGGTATGGCTACACCTTC.

The CDR3: CASSLVGRGDTEAFF. DNA for the CDR3: TGTGCCAGCAGCTTAGTAGGCAGGGGGGACACTGAAGCTTTCTTT. The rearrangement uses TRBV11-2 and TRBJ1-1; TRBD1 matches at 7 bases. The junction had 5 bases not matched to a gene; V was cut back by 1 base and J by 3 bases. This CDR3 region has 15 residues. Germline V gives CDR1 SGHAT, CDR2 FQNNGV.

This chain joins TRBV5-1 and TRBJ2-1; either TRBD1 or TRBD2 may fit D (5 bases each). CDR3 size: 13 residues. From germline, CDR1 is SGHRS and CDR2 YFSETQ. V dropped 6 bases and J dropped 2 bases, with 9 bases sitting between them. CDR3 in amino acids: CASTGTAYNEQFF. CDR3 DNA: TGCGCCAGCACCGGGACGGCCTACAATGAGCAGTTCTTC.

The J gene is TRBJ2-3, the V gene TRBV27; 7 bases map to TRBD2. CDR3 length equals 17 residues. Germline V gene lookup returns CDR1 MNHEY and CDR2 SMNVEV (reference sequence). The V and J ends lost 0 bases and 0 bases, in that order; junction bases with no gene match: 6. The chain's CDR3 is CASSLSPSGISTDTQYF. CDR3 nucleotide sequence: TGTGCCAGCAGTTTATCCCCTAGCGGAATTAGCACAGATACGCAGTATTTT.

Notes on this clone: Other DNA sequences in this specimen translate into the identical CDR3. This chain's CDR3 is CASSLGGQGYEQYF. CDR3 bases: TGTGCCAGCAGCTTAGGTGGCCAAGGGTACGAGCAGTACTTC. The V call is TRBV7-6, the J call TRBJ2-7, with D unclear. The germline V gene encodes CDR1 SGHVS and CDR2 FNYEAQ. The CDR3 contains 14 residues. The ends were cut back, 1 base at V and 4 bases at J, with 11 bases in the middle.

The chain has TRBV19 and TRBJ1-1; D is unclear. Germline V gene sequence: CDR1 LNHDA, CDR2 SQIVND (reference sequence). V was cut by 7 bases and J by 1 base, with 4 bases left in between. CDR3 length equals 11 residues. The CDR3 region has the DNA TGTGCCAGTACCAAGAACACTGAAGCTTTCTTT. Protein sequence: CASTKNTEAFF. Using reference TRBV19 and TRBJ1-1 for the parts outside the CDR3, the full variable domain is DGGITQSPKYLFRKEGQNVTLSCEQNLNHDAMYWYRQDPGQGLRLIYYSQIVNDFQKGDIAEGYSVSREKKESFPLTVTSAQKNPTAFYLCASTKNTEAFFGQGTRLTVV.

Of note for this clone: The sample has other DNA sequences that encode this CDR3 too. This chain joins TRBV27 and TRBJ2-7; possible D gene TRBD1, 6 bases. CDR1 and CDR2 (germline): MNHEY, SMNVEV (reference sequence). The CDR3 length is 13 residues. The V and J ends lost 5 bases and 1 base respectively, with 9 bases between them. The CDR3 protein is CASSETGSYEQYF. The CDR3 DNA sequence: TGTGCCAGCAGTGAAACAGGGTCCTACGAGCAGTACTTC.

The chain links TRBV29-1 to TRBJ1-2; TRBD1 is a possible D gene (6 bases). V lost 3 bases, J lost 2 bases, and 10 bases lay in between. The CDR3 is made up of 13 amino acids. Germline V gives CDR1 SQVTM, CDR2 ANQGSEA. CDR3 sequence: CSVDGDTNYGYTF. In nucleotides, the CDR3 is TGCAGCGTTGATGGGGACACGAACTATGGCTACACCTTC. Drawing the rest from reference TRBV29-1 and TRBJ1-2, the complete variable domain is SAVISQKPSRDICQRGTSLTIQCQVDSQVTMMFWYRQQPGQSLTLIATANQGSEATYESGFVIDKFPISRPNLTFSTLTVSNMSPEDSSIYLCSVDGDTNYGYTFGSGTRLTVV.

Turning to this clone: The sample holds other DNA sequences that translate to the same CDR3. This chain uses TRBV5-1 with TRBJ2-1, with 7 positions matching TRBD1. Germline V gene lookup returns CDR1 SGHRS and CDR2 YFSETQ. After removal of 0 bases from V and 4 bases from J, the junction contained 4 bases not matched to a gene. The CDR3 covers 15 residues. CDR3 DNA: TGCGCCAGCAGCTTGGTCCAGGGGGAATACAATGAGCAGTTCTTC. Translating gives CASSLVQGEYNEQFF.

This clone was observed a single time. The V call is TRBV6-5, the J call TRBJ1-2; D is undetermined. The ends were cut back, 4 bases at V and 8 bases at J, with 17 bases in the middle. The germline V gene encodes CDR1 MNHEY and CDR2 SVGAGI. The CDR3 loop spans 14 amino acids. The CDR3 protein is CASSFNSGVGGYTF. In DNA form, the CDR3 reads TGTGCCAGCAGTTTTAACAGTGGGGTTGGGGGCTACACCTTC.